This record looks at one T cell receptor beta chain sequence and its context. Its specificity is not known. Method: immunoSEQ multiplex PCR; TCRdb's copy keeps in-frame clones and lacks some. Counted here are more than 95,000 clones, around nine tenths occurring once; the ten biggest clones make up 1.5% to 2%. The data belong to a study of T cell responses to AZD1222 COVID-19 vaccine. The CDR3 runs 19 residues. Germline V gives CDR1 WNHNN, CDR2 SYGVQD (reference sequence). With 0 bases clipped from V and 0 bases from J, the junction kept 10 bases outside the gene matches. Study observations and caveats: Researchers report vaccine-associated CD4 TCRs spanning spike, with dominance at 160-218 and 743-854. Two AZD1222 doses significantly raised spike-specific TCR breadth and depth over controls.

Second-dose groups at about 4 or about 12 weeks were pooled. The specimen was peripheral blood, collected 28 days after the second AZD1222 dose. The receptor's source is an adult who received the AZD1222 COVID-19 vaccine. J is TRBJ2-3 and V is TRBV10-1, with 9 bases identical to TRBD2. The CDR3 DNA sequence: TGCGCCAGCAGTGAGTCGGCTAGCGGGACCGCTAAAAGCACAGATACGCAGTATTTT. Protein: CASSESASGTAKSTDTQYF.